This paragraph covers one T cell receptor beta chain sequence. This specimen comes from a study of blood T cell repertoires in COVID-19. On the study more broadly: PBMCs, B-cell-depleted T cells, or T cells provided the cDNA or gDNA that made up the material.

Original data processing: Scientists estimated how many nucleated cells there were by amplifying reference gene primers. The repertoire was sequenced with immunoSEQ multiplex PCR; TCRdb's copy has only in-frame clones and lacks some. V and J calls and clone size come straight from that table; D and trimming were deduced from the DNA. The sample includes about 370,000 clones, 70% to 90% seen only once; the top ten take 8.5% to 12%. Material for sequencing was peripheral blood. This receptor was identified in a woman in her thirties with COVID-19, enrolled during active disease.

CDR3 DNA sequence: TGTGCCAGCAGCTCTAGCGGGAGAGTAACCGGGGAGCTGTTTTTT. The encoded protein is CASSSSGRVTGELFF. The rearrangement uses TRBV9 and TRBJ2-2; TRBD2 agrees at 10 bases. J gave up 5 bases and V 4 bases, and 5 bases lay outside the gene matches. The CDR3 is 15 residues long. The germline gives CDR1 SGDLS, CDR2 YYNGEE.